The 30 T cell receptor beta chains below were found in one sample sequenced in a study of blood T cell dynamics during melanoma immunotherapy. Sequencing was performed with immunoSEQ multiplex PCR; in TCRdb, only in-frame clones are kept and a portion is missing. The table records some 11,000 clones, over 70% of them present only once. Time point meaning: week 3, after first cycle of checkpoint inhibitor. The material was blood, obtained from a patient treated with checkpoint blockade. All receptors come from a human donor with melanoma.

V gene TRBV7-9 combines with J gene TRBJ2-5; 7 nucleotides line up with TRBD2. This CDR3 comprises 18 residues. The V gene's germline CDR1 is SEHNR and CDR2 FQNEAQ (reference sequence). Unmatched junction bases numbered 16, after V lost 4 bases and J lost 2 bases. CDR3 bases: TGTGCCAGCAGCTCCGGTTCGGAGGCTAGCGGATATCAAGAGACCCAGTACTTC. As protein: CASSSGSEASGYQETQYF. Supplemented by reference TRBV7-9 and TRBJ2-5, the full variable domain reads DTGVSQNPRHKITKRGQNVTFRCDPISEHNRLYWYRQTLGQGPEFLTYFQNEAQLEKSRLLSDRFSAERPKGSFSTLEIQRTEQGDSAMYLCASSSGSEASGYQETQYFGPGTRLLVL.

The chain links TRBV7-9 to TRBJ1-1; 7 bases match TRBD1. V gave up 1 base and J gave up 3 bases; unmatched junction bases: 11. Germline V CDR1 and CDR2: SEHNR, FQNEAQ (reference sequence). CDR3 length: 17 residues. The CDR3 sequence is CASSLDQGVRGYTEAFF. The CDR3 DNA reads TGTGCCAGCAGCTTAGATCAGGGGGTTCGGGGGTACACTGAAGCTTTCTTT.

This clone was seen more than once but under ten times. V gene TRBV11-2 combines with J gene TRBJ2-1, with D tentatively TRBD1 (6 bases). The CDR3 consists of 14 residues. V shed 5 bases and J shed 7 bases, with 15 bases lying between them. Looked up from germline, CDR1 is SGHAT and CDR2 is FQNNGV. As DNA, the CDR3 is TGTGCCAGCAGCCAACCAGGGGTCGGAAATGAGCAGTTCTTC. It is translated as CASSQPGVGNEQFF.

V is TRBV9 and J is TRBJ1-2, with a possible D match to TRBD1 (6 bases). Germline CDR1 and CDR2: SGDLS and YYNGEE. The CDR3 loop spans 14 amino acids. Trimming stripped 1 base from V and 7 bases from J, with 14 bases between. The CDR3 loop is CASSVSWGAGGYTF. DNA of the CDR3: TGTGCCAGCAGCGTAAGTTGGGGGGCCGGTGGCTACACCTTC.

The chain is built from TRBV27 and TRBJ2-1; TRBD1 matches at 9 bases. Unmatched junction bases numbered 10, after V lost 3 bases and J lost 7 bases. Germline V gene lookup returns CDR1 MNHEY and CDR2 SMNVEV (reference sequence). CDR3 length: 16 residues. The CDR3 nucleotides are TGTGCCAGCAGTTTTTATCCGGGACAGGGATTGAATGAGCAGTTCTTC. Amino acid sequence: CASSFYPGQGLNEQFF.

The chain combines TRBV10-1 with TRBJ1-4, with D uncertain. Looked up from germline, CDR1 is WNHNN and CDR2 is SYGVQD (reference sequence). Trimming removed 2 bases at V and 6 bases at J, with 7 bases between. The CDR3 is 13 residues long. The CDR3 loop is CASSERVDEKLFF. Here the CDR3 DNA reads TGCGCCAGCAGTGAGAGAGTGGATGAAAAACTGTTTTTT.

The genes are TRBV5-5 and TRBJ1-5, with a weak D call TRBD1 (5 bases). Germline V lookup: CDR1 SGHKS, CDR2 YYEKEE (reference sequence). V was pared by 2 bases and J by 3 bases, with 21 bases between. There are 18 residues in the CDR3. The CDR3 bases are TGTGCCAGCAGCTTAATCGGGTTCGGGGCAGGGAACAATCAGCCCCAGCATTTT. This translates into CASSLIGFGAGNNQPQHF. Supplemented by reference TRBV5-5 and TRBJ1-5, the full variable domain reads DAGVTQSPTHLIKTRGQQVTLRCSPISGHKSVSWYQQVLGQGPQFIFQYYEKEERGRGNFPDRFSARQFPNYSSELNVNALLLGDSALYLCASSLIGFGAGNNQPQHFGDGTRLSIL.

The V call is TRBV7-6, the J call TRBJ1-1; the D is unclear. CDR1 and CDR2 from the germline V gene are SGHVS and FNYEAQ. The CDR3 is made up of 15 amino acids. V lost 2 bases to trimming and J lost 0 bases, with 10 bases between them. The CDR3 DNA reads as TGTGCCAGCAGCTTACGGGAGGGCGTGAACACTGAAGCTTTCTTT. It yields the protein CASSLREGVNTEAFF.

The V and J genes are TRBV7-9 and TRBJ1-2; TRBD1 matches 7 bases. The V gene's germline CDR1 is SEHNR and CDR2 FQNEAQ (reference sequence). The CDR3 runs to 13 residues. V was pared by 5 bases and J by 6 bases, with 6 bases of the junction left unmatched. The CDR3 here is CASSQTGFDGYTF. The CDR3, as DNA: TGTGCCAGCAGCCAGACAGGGTTCGATGGCTACACCTTC.

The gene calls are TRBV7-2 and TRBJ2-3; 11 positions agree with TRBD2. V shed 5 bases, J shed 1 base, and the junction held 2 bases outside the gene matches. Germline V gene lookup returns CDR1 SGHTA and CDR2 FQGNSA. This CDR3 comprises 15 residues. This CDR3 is CASSQTSGGTDTQYF. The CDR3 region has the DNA TGTGCCAGCAGCCAGACTAGCGGGGGCACAGATACGCAGTATTTT.

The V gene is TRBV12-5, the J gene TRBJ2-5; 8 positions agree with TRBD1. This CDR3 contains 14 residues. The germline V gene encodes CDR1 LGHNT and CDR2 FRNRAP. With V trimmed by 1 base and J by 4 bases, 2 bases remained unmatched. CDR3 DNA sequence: TGTGCTAGTGGTTTGGACAGGGGGAGAGAGACCCAGTACTTC. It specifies CASGLDRGRETQYF.

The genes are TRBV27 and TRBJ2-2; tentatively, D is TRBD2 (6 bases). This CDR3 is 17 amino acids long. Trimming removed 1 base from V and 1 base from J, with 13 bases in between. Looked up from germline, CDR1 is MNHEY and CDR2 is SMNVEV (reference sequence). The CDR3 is CASSLYWGVQNTGELFF. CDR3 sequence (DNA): TGTGCCAGCAGTTTATACTGGGGGGTTCAGAACACCGGGGAGCTGTTTTTT.

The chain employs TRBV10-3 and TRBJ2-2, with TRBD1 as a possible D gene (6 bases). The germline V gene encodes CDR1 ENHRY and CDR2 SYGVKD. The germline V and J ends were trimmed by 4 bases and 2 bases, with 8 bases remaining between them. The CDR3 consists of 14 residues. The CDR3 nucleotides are TGTGCCATCAGTGTGGGGACAAACACCGGGGAGCTGTTTTTT. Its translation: CAISVGTNTGELFF.

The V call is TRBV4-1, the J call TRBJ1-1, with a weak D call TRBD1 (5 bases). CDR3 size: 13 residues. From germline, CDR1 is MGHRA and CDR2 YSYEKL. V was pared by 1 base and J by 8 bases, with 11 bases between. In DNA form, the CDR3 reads TGCGCCAGCAGCCAAGGCTCCCGGGGGGAAGCTTTCTTT. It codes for CASSQGSRGEAFF.

CDR3 DNA sequence: TGCGCCAGCAGCCAAGATCTAGTAGGAGATACGCAGTATTTT. This translates into CASSQDLVGDTQYF. The chain links TRBV4-3 to TRBJ2-3; D ambiguous. From germline, CDR1 is LGHNA and CDR2 YSLEER. V lost 0 bases to trimming and J lost 5 bases, with 9 bases between them. This CDR3 comprises 14 residues.

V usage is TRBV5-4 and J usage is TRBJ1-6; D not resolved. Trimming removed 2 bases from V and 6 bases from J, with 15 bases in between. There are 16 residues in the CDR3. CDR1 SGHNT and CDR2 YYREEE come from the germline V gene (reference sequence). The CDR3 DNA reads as TGTGCCAGCAGCTTTTCCGGTGGGGATATTAATTCACCCCTCCACTTT. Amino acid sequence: CASSFSGGDINSPLHF.

The CDR3 region has the DNA TGTGCCAGCAGCACCCCGACCGCCCAGAGCTCTGGAAACACCATATATTTT. It translates to CASSTPTAQSSGNTIYF. The rearrangement links TRBV5-4 to TRBJ1-3; unclear D gene. The V end lost 4 bases, the J end lost 0 bases, and 17 bases lay between the germline ends. The CDR3 spans 17 residues. Germline assignment: CDR1 SGHNT and CDR2 YYREEE (reference sequence).

CDR3 amino acids: CASSSGTGTVQETQYF. Here the CDR3 DNA reads TGCGCCAGCAGCTCCGGGACAGGGACAGTCCAAGAGACCCAGTACTTC. The rearrangement joins TRBV5-1 to TRBJ2-5; 9 bases match TRBD1. V lost 3 bases, J lost 1 base, and 7 bases stayed unmatched. CDR1 is SGHRS and CDR2 is YFSETQ in the germline V gene. CDR3 length: 16 residues.

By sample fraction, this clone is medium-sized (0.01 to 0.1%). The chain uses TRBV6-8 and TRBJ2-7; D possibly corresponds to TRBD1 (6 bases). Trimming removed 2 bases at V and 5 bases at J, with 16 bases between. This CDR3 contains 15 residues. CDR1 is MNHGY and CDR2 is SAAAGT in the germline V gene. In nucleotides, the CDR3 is TGTGCCAGCAGTTACCGCTTCAGGGGAGTGAACGAGCAGTACTTC. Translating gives CASSYRFRGVNEQYF.

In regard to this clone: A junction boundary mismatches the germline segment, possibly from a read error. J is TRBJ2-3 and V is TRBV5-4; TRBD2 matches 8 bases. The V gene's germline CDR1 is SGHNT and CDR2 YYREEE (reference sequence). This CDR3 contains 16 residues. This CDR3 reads CANSLRTGGVTDTQYF. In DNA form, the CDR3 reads TGTGCCAACAGCTTGAGAACGGGGGGGGTCACAGATACGCAGTATTTT.

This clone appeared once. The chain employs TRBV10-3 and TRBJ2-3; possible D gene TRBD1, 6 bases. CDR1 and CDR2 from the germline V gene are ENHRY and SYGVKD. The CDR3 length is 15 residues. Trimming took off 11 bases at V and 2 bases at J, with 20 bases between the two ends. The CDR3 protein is CAVSVGDRNTDTQYF. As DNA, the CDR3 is TGTGCCGTAAGCGTCGGTGACAGGAACACAGATACGCAGTATTTT.

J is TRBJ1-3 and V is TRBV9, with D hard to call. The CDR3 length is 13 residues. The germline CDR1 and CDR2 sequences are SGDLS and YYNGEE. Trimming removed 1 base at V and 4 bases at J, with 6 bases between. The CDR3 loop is CASSVMPGNTIYF. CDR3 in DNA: TGTGCCAGCAGCGTAATGCCGGGAAACACCATATATTTT.

Written as DNA, the CDR3 is TGCGCCAGCAGCGGCGACACGGGCCGAGAGACCCAGTACTTC. Translation gives CASSGDTGRETQYF. J is TRBJ2-5 and V is TRBV5-1; no clear D gene. V lost 4 bases to trimming and J lost 4 bases, with 14 bases between them. CDR1 and CDR2 from the germline V gene are SGHRS and YFSETQ. CDR3 length: 14 amino acids. Together with reference TRBV5-1 and TRBJ2-5, the CDR3 gives the full variable domain: KAGVTQTPRYLIKTRGQQVTLSCSPISGHRSVSWYQQTPGQGLQFLFEYFSETQRNKGNFPGRFSGRQFSNSRSEMNVSTLELGDSALYLCASSGDTGRETQYFGPGTRLLVL.

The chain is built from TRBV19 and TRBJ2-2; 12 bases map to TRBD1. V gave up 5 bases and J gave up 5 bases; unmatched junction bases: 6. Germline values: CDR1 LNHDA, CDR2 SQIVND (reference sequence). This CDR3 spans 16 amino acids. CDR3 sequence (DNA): TGTGCCAGTAGTCAGGGACAGGGGGCTGGAACCGGGGAGCTGTTTTTT. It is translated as CASSQGQGAGTGELFF.

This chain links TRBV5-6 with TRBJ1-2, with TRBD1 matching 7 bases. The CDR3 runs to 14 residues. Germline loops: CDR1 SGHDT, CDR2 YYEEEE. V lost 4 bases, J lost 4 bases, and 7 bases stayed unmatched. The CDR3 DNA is TGTGCCAGCAGCCCGACAGGGAGGGCCTATGGCTACACCTTC. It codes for CASSPTGRAYGYTF.

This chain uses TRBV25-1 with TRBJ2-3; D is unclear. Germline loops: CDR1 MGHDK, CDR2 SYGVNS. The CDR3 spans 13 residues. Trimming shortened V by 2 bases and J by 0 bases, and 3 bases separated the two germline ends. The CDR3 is CASSEVSTDTQYF. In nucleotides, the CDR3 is TGTGCCAGCAGTGAAGTCAGCACAGATACGCAGTATTTT.

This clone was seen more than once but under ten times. The CDR3 sequence: CASITADTNYGYTF. The DNA for the CDR3 is TGTGCCAGTATCACCGCGGACACGAACTATGGCTACACCTTC. The rearrangement links TRBV19 to TRBJ1-2; tentatively, D is TRBD1 (5 bases). The CDR3 length is 14 residues. Germline CDR1 LNHDA, CDR2 SQIVND (reference sequence). V lost 7 bases to trimming and J lost 2 bases, with 14 bases between them.

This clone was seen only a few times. The CDR3 DNA reads TGTGCCATCAGTGACCTCGGGGGGGGGCGCACAGATACGCAGTATTTT. Protein product: CAISDLGGGRTDTQYF. V is TRBV10-3 and J is TRBJ2-3; 8 bases align to TRBD2. After removal of 3 bases from V and 1 base from J, the junction contained 6 bases not matched to a gene. Germline assignment: CDR1 ENHRY and CDR2 SYGVKD. The CDR3 length is 16 residues.

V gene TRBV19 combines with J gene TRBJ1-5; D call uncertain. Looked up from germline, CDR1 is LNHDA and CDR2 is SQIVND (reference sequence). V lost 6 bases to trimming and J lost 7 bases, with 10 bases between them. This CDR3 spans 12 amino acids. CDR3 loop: CASSPERQPQHF. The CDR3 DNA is TGTGCCAGTAGCCCTGAGAGGCAGCCCCAGCATTTT.

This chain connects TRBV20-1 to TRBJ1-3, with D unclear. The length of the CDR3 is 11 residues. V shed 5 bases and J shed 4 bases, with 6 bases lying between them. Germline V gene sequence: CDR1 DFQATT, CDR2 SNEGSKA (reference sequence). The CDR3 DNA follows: TGCAGTGCTTTCCGAGGAAACACCATATATTTT. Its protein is CSAFRGNTIYF.